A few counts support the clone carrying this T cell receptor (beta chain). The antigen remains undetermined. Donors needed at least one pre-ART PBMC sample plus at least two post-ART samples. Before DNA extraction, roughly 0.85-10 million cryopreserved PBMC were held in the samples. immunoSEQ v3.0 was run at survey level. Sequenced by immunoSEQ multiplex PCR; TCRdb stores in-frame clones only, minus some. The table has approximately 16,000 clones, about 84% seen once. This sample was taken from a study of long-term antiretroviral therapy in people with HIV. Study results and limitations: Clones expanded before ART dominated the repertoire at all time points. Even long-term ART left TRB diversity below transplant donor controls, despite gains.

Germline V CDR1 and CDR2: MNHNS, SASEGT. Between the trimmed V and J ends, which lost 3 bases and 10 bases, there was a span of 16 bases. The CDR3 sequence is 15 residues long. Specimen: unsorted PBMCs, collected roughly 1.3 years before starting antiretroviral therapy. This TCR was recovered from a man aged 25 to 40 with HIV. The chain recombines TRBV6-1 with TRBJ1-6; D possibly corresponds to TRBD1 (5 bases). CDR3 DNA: TGTGCCAGCAGTGACTCCGGATGGGGGACCTCACCCCTCCACTTT. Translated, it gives CASSDSGWGTSPLHF.